The source of this TCR beta chain is a study of shared clonotypes between healthy human individuals. Across the study: Every donor yielded three CD4 naive, three CD4 memory, two CD8 naive and one CD8 memory plate.

TCRdb's copy holds only in-frame clones and misses some; the assay was immunoSEQ multiplex PCR. The sample records about 2.4 million clones, approximately 94% being singletons. Caucasian adults living in Nashville, Tennessee, provided all samples. CDR3 length: 13 residues. The germline V gene has CDR1 SGHVS and CDR2 FQNEAQ. V was trimmed by 5 bases and J by 3 bases, leaving 5 bases between them. The rearrangement links TRBV7-8 to TRBJ1-6; no definite D call. The specimen sequenced was naive CD4+ T cells from PBMCs. Subset here: CD45RA+ positively selected. The sequence derives from a man between 18 and 29 years old in good health. Some clones in this sample may be carry-over from other donors' samples. CDR3 bases: TGTGCCAGCAGCATAGACTATAATTCACCCCTCCACTTT. Translated, it gives CASSIDYNSPLHF.